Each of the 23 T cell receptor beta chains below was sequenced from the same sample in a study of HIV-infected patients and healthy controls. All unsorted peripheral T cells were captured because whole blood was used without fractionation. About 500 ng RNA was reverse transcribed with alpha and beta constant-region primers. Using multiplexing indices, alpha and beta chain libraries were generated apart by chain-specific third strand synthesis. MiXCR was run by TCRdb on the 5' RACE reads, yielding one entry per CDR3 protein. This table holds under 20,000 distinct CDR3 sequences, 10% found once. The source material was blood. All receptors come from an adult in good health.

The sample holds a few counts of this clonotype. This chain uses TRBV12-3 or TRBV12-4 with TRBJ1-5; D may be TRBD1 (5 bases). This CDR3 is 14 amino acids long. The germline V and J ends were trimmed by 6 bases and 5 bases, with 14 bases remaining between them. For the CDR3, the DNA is TGTGCCAGCAGCCCTTGGGGGAGAGATCAGCCCCAGCATTTT. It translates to CASSPWGRDQPQHF.

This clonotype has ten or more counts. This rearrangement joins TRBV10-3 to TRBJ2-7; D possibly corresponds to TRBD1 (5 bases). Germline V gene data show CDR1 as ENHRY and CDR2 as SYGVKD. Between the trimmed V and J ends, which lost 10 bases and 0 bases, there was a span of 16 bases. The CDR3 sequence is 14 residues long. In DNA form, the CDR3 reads TGTGCCACCGTGGACATCAGGAGCTCCTACGAGCAGTACTTC. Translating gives CATVDIRSSYEQYF.

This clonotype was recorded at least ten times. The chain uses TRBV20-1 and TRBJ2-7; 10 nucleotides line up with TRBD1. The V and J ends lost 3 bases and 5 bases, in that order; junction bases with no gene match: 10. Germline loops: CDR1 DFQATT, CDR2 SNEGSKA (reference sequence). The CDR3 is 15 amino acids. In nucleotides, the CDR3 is TGCAGTGCTAGTCCGGGGACAGGGGACGTGAACGAGCAGTACTTC. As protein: CSASPGTGDVNEQYF.

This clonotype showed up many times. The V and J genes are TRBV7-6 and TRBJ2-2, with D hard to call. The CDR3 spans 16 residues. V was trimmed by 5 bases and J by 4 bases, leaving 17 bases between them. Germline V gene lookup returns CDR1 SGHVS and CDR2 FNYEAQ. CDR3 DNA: TGTGCCAGCAGCCCTGCGGTGGCAGTGGGCACCGGGGAGCTGTTTTTT. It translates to CASSPAVAVGTGELFF. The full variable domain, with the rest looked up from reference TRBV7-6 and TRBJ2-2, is GAGVSQSPRYKVTKRGQDVALRCDPISGHVSLYWYRQALGQGPEFLTYFNYEAQQDKSGLPNDRFSAERPEGSISTLTIQRTEQRDSAMYRCASSPAVAVGTGELFFGEGSRLTVL.

The CDR3 DNA reads as TGTGCCAGCAGCTTATTCTCGGGACAGGGGTATTCACCCCTCCACTTT. This sequence encodes CASSLFSGQGYSPLHF. The rearrangement links TRBV7-2 to TRBJ1-6, with 10 bases fitting TRBD1. CDR3 length: 16 amino acids. J lost 8 bases, V lost 2 bases, and 6 bases had no gene match. Per the germline V gene, CDR1 is SGHTA and CDR2 is FQGNSA.

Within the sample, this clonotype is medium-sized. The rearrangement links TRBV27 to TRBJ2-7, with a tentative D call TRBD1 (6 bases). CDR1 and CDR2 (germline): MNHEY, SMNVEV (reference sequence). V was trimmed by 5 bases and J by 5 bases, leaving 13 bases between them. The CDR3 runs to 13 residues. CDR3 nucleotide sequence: TGTGCCAGCAGTCTAACAGGGACCCACGAGCAGTACTTC. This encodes CASSLTGTHEQYF.

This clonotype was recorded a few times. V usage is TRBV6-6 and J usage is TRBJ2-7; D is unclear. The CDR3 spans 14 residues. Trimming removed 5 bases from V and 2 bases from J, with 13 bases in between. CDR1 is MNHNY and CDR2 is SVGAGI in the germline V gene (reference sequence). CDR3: CASSPLERAYEQYF. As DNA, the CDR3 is TGTGCCAGCAGTCCCCTCGAACGGGCCTACGAGCAGTACTTC.

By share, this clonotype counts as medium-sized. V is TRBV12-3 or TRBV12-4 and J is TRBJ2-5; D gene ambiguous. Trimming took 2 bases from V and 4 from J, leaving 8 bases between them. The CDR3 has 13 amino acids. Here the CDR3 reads CASSLPPGETQYF. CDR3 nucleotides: TGTGCCAGCAGTTTACCCCCCGGAGAGACCCAGTACTTC.

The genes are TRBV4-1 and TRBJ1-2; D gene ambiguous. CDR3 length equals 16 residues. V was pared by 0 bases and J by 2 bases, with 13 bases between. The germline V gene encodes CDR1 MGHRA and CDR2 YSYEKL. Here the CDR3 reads CASSQDRAAENYGYTF. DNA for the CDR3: TGCGCCAGCAGCCAAGATCGGGCCGCAGAAAACTATGGCTACACCTTC.

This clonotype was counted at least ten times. CDR3 amino acids: CASSPGVSSYEQYF. The CDR3, as DNA: TGTGCCAGCTCACCAGGGGTTAGCTCCTACGAGCAGTACTTC. The genes are TRBV18 and TRBJ2-7; no firm D call. V gave up 2 bases and J gave up 0 bases, with 8 bases separating them. From germline, CDR1 is KGHSH and CDR2 LQKENI. The CDR3 is 14 amino acids. The whole variable domain, filled in from reference TRBV18 and TRBJ2-7, reads NAGVMQNPRHLVRRRGQEARLRCSPMKGHSHVYWYRQLPEEGLKFMVYLQKENIIDESGMPKERFSAEFPKEGPSILRIQQVVRGDSAAYFCASSPGVSSYEQYFGPGTRLTVT.

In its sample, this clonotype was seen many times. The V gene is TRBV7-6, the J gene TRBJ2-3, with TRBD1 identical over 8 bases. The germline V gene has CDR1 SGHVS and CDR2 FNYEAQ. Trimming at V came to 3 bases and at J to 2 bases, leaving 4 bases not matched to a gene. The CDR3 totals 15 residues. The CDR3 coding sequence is TGTGCCAGCAGCTTGACAGGGGTACTCACAGATACGCAGTATTTT. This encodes CASSLTGVLTDTQYF.

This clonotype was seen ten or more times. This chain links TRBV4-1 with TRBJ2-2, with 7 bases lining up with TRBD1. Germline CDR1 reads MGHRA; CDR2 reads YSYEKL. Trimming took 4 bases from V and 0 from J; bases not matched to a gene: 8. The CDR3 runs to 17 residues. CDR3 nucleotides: TGCGCCAGCAGCCTGCGACAGGGTAGAGCGAACACCGGGGAGCTGTTTTTT. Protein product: CASSLRQGRANTGELFF.

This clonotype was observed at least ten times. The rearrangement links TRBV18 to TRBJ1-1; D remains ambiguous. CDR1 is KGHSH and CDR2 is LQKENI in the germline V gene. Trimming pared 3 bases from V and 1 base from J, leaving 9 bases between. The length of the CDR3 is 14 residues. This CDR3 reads CASSPRAPNTEAFF. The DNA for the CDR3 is TGTGCCAGCTCACCCCGGGCCCCGAACACTGAAGCTTTCTTT.

CDR3 residues: CASRSDSGRSGEQFF. CDR3 in DNA: TGTGCCAGTAGATCAGATAGCGGGAGAAGTGGTGAGCAGTTCTTC. The V and J genes are TRBV19 and TRBJ2-1; 9 bases map to TRBD2. This CDR3 comprises 15 residues. V was clipped by 6 bases and J by 9 bases; unmatched bases: 12. Germline V lookup: CDR1 LNHDA, CDR2 SQIVND (reference sequence).

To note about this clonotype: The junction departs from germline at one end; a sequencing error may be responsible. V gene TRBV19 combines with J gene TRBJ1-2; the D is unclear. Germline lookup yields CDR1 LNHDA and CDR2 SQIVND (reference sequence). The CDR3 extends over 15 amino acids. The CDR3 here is CASSIEFGLNDGYTF. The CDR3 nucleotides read TGTGCCAGTAGTATAGAGTTCGGACTTAACGATGGCTACACCTTC. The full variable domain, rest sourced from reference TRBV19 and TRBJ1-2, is DGGITQSPKYLFRKEGQNVTLSCEQNLNHDAMYWYRQDPGQGLRLIYYSQIVNDFQKGDIAEGYSVSREKKESFPLTVTSAQKNPTAFYLCASSIEFGLNDGYTFGSGTRLTVV.

The CDR3 region is CASSLDYREQYF. CDR3 coding DNA: TGTGCCAGCAGCTTAGACTACCGGGAGCAGTACTTC. The chain is built from TRBV7-9 and TRBJ2-7; D gene unclear. With 1 base removed from V and 7 bases from J, the gap between germline ends came to 8 bases. CDR3 size: 12 residues. Looked up from germline, CDR1 is SEHNR and CDR2 is FQNEAQ (reference sequence).

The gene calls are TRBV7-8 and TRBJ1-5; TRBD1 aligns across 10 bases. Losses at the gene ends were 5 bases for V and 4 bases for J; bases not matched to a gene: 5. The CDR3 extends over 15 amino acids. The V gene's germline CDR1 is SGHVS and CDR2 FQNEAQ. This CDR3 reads CASSETGGRNQPQHF. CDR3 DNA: TGTGCCAGCAGCGAGACAGGGGGCCGAAATCAGCCCCAGCATTTT.

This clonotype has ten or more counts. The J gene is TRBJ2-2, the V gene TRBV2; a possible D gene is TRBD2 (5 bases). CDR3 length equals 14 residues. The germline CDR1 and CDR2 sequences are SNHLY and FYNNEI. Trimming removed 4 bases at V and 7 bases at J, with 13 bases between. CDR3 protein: CASSGGQTYGELFF. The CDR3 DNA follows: TGTGCCAGCAGTGGAGGGCAGACTTACGGGGAGCTGTTTTTT.

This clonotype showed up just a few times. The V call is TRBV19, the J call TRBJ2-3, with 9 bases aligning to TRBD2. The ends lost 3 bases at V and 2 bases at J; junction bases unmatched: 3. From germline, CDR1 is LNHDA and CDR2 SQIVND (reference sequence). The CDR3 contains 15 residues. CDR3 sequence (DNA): TGTGCCAGTAGTATGCGGGAGGGAAACACAGATACGCAGTATTTT. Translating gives CASSMREGNTDTQYF.

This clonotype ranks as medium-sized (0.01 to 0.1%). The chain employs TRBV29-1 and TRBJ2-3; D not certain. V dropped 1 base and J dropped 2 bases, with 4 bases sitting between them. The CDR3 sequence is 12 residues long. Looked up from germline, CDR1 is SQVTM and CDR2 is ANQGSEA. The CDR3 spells CSVEGTTDTQYF. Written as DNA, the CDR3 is TGCAGCGTTGAAGGGACCACAGATACGCAGTATTTT.

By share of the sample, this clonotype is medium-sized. For the CDR3, the DNA is TGTGCCAGCAGCCACCAAGGGGATGGCGGGAGAGTTGCAGATACGCAGTATTTT. Protein: CASSHQGDGGRVADTQYF. V and J are TRBV3-1 and TRBJ2-3; 7 nucleotides line up with TRBD2. The junction had 16 bases not matched to a gene; V was cut back by 3 bases and J by 4 bases. The CDR3 runs 18 residues. Per germline, CDR1 LGHDT and CDR2 YNNKEL (reference sequence).

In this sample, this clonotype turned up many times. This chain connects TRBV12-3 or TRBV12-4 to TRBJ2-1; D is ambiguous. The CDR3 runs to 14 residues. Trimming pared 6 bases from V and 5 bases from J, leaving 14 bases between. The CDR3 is CASSWAYPDNEQFF. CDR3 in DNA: TGTGCCAGCAGCTGGGCCTACCCTGACAATGAGCAGTTCTTC.

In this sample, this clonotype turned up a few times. Here the CDR3 reads CASSIGPNQDTQYF. The CDR3 DNA is TGTGCCAGTAGTATAGGCCCAAATCAGGATACGCAGTATTTT. The chain recombines TRBV19 with TRBJ2-3; D is unclear. Trimming removed 1 base from V and 6 bases from J, with 11 bases in between. The CDR3 is 14 residues long. Looked up from germline, CDR1 is LNHDA and CDR2 is SQIVND (reference sequence).